The 2 T cell receptor beta chains below all came from one sample that was sequenced in a study of regulatory T cells. Broader study findings: Hydrophobic residues at CDR3 positions 6 and 7 were enriched in conventional CD4+ T cells of CD3G-deficient patients.

Primers: 52 TRBV forward and 13 TRBJ reverse. Using immunoSEQ multiplex PCR, the repertoire was profiled, and TCRdb retains in-frame clones only, with some absent. Counted here are almost 30,000 clones, 85% to 95% occurring once; the ten biggest clones make up roughly 1.6%. These TCRs' antigens remain unknown. The sample was conventional CD4+ T cells sorted from blood. These receptor sequences come from a young adult with CD3G deficiency.

The CDR3 loop reads CASSLGLTAPVDTQYF. The CDR3 DNA sequence: TGTGCCAGCAGCTTGGGACTAACGGCACCGGTGGATACGCAGTATTTT. The J gene is TRBJ2-3, the V gene TRBV7-9; 7 nucleotides align to TRBD2. There are 16 residues in the CDR3. Germline V gene sequence: CDR1 SEHNR, CDR2 FQNEAQ (reference sequence). The ends lost 3 bases at V and 6 bases at J; junction bases unmatched: 12.

The chain employs TRBV11-2 and TRBJ1-6; D is unclear. V was clipped by 2 bases and J by 0 bases, with 14 bases between them. CDR1 SGHAT and CDR2 FQNNGV come from the germline V gene. The CDR3 sequence is 18 residues long. CDR3 DNA: TGTGCCAGCAGCTTAATCCCTCAGAAGAACTCCTATAATTCACCCCTCCACTTT. Its translation is CASSLIPQKNSYNSPLHF.